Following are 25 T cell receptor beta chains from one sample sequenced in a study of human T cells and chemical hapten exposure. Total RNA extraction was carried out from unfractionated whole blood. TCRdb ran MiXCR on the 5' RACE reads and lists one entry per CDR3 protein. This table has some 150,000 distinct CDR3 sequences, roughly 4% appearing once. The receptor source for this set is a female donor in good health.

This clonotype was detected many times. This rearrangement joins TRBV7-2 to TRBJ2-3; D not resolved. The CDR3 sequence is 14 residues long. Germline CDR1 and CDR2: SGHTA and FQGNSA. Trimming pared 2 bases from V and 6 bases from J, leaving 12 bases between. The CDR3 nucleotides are TGTGCCAGCAGCTTATCCACGACTCGGGATACGCAGTATTTT. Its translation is CASSLSTTRDTQYF.

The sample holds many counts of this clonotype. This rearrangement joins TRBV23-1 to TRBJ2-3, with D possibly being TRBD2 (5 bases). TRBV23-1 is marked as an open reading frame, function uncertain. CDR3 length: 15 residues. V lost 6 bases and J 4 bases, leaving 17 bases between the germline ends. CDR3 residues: CASSGDSRVPDTQYF. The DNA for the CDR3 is TGCGCCAGCAGCGGAGACTCGAGGGTGCCAGATACGCAGTATTTT.

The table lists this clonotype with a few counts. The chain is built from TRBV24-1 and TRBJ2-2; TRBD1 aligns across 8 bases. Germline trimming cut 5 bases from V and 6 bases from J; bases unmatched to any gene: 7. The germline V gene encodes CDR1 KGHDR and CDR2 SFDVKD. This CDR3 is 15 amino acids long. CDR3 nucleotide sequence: TGTGCCACCAGTGGCGCCGGGACAGGCGCCGGGGAGCTGTTTTTT. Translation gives CATSGAGTGAGELFF.

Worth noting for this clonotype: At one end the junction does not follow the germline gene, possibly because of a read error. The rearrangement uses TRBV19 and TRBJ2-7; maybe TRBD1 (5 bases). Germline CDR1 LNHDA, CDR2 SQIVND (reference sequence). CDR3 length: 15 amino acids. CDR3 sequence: CASSTTDEYSDEQYF. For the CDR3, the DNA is TGTGCCAGTAGTACGACAGACGAATACTCCGACGAGCAGTACTTC.

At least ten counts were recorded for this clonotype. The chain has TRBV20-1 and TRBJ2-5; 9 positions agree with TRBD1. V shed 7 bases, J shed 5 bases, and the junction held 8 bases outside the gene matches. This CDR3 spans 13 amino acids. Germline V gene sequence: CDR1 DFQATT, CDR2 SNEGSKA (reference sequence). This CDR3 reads CSVPGQGVETQYF. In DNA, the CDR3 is TGCAGTGTTCCGGGACAGGGCGTTGAGACCCAGTACTTC.

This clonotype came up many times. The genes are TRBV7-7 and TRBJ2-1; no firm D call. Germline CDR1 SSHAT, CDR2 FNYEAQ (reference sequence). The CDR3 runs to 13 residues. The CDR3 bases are TGTGCTAGCTCCATAAGCTCCTACAATGAGCAGTTCTTC. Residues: CASSISSYNEQFF.

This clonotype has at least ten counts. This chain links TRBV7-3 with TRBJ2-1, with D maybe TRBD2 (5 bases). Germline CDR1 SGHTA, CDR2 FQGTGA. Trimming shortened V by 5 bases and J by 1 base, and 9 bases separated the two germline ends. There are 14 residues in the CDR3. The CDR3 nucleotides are TGTGCCAGCAGCCCTCCGGGGTCCTACAATGAGCAGTTCTTC. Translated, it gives CASSPPGSYNEQFF. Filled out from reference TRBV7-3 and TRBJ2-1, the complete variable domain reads GAGVSQTPSNKVTEKGKYVELRCDPISGHTALYWYRQSLGQGPEFLIYFQGTGAADDSGLPNDRFFAVRPEGSVSTLKIQRTERGDSAVYLCASSPPGSYNEQFFGPGTRLTVL.

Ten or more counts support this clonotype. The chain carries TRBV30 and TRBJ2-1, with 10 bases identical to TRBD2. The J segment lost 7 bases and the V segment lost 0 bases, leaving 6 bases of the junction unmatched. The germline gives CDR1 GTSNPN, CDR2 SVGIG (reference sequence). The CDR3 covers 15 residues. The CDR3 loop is CAWSVRLAGVNEQFF. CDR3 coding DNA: TGTGCCTGGAGTGTACGGCTAGCGGGGGTGAATGAGCAGTTCTTC.

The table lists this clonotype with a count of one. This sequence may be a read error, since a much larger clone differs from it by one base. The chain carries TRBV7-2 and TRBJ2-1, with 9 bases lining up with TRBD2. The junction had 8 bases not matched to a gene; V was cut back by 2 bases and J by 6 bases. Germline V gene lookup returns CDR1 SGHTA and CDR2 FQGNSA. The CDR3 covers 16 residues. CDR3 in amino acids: CASSLIGAGGCNEQFF. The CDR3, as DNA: TGTGCCAGCAGCTTAATTGGGGCGGGGGGGTGCAATGAGCAGTTCTTC.

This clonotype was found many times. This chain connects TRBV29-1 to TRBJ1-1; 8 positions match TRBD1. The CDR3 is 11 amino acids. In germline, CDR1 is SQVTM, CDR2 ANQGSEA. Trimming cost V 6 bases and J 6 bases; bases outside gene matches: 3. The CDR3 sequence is CSVTQGAEAFF. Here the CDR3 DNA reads TGCAGCGTAACACAGGGGGCTGAAGCTTTCTTT.

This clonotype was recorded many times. The CDR3: CASSDRTGDTGELFF. For the CDR3, the DNA is TGCGCCAGCAGTGATCGGACAGGCGACACCGGGGAGCTGTTTTTT. This rearrangement joins TRBV5-1 to TRBJ2-2; 7 bases line up with TRBD1. The CDR3 is made up of 15 amino acids. Trimming cost V 5 bases and J 3 bases; bases outside gene matches: 7. The germline gives CDR1 SGHRS, CDR2 YFSETQ.

CDR3 nucleotide sequence: TGTGCCAGCAGTCTAACGACTCCTTTAACGAACACTGAAGCTTTCTTT. Translated, it gives CASSLTTPLTNTEAFF. This chain connects TRBV5-8 to TRBJ1-1; D unresolved. With 5 bases removed from V and 1 base from J, the gap between germline ends came to 18 bases. The CDR3 sequence is 16 residues long. Looked up from germline, CDR1 is SGHTS and CDR2 is YDEGEE.

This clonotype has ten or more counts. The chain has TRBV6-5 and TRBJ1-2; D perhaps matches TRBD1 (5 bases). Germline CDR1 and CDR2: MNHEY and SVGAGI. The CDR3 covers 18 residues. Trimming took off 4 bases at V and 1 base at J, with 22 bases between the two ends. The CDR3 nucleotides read TGTGCCAGCAGTTTGCAGGGCTGGTACGGAAAACGTAACTATGGCTACACCTTC. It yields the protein CASSLQGWYGKRNYGYTF.

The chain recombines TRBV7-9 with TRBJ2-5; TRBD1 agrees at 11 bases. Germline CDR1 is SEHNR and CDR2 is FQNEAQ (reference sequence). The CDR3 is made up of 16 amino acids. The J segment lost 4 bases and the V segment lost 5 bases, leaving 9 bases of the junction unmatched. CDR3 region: CASSPRTGQGVETQYF. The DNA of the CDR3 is TGTGCCAGCAGCCCCCGGACGGGACAGGGGGTAGAGACCCAGTACTTC.

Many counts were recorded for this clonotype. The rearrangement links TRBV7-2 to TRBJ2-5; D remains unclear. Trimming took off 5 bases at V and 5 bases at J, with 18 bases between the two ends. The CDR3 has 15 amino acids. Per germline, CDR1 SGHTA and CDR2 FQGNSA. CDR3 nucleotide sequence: TGTGCCAGCAGCCCCCCCCGAGGCTTTCCGGAGACCCAGTACTTC. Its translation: CASSPPRGFPETQYF. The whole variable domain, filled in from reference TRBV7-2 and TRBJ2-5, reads GAGVSQSPSNKVTEKGKDVELRCDPISGHTALYWYRQSLGQGLEFLIYFQGNSAPDKSGLPSDRFSAERTGGSVSTLTIQRTQQEDSAVYLCASSPPRGFPETQYFGPGTRLLVL.

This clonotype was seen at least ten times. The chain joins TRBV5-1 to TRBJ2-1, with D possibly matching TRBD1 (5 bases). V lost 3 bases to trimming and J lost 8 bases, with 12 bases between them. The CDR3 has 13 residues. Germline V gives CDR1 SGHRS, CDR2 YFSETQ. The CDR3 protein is CASSSQGLDEQFF. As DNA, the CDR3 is TGCGCCAGCAGCTCCCAGGGTTTAGATGAGCAGTTCTTC.

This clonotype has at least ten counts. The CDR3 loop is CASSLVQSRTDTQYF. CDR3 in DNA: TGTGCCAGCAGCTTAGTGCAAAGCAGGACAGATACGCAGTATTTT. The chain uses TRBV7-2 and TRBJ2-3, with no clear D. Germline CDR1 is SGHTA and CDR2 is FQGNSA. V dropped 1 base and J dropped 3 bases, with 11 bases sitting between them. The CDR3 is made up of 15 amino acids.

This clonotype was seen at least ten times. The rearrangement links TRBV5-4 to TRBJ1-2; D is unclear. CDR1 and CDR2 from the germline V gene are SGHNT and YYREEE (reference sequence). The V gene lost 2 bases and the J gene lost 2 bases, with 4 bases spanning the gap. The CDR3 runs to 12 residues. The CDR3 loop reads CASSLQNYGYTF. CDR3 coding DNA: TGTGCCAGCAGCTTACAGAACTATGGCTACACCTTC.

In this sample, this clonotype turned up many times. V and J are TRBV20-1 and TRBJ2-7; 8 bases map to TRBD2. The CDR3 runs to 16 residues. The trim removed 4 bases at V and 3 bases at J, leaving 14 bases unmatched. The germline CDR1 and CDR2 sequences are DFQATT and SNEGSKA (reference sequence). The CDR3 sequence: CSATEPYPRGGYEQYF. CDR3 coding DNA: TGCAGTGCTACGGAACCTTACCCCCGGGGGGGCTACGAGCAGTACTTC.

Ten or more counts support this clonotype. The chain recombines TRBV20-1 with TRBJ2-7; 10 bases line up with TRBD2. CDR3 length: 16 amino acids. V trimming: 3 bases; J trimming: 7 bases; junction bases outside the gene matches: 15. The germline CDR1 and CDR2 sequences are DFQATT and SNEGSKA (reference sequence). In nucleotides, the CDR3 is TGCAGTGCTAGGCCGATTAAGCGGGGGGGCATGGGGGAGCAGTACTTC. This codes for CSARPIKRGGMGEQYF.

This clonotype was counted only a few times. The CDR3 region has the DNA TGTGCCAGCAGCATCCAAATCAAGCCGGGACTGAATGTGTGCGGCTACACCTTC. Its protein is CASSIQIKPGLNVCGYTF. This rearrangement joins TRBV21-1 to TRBJ1-2. TRBV21-1 is listed as a pseudogene. The CDR3 has 18 residues.

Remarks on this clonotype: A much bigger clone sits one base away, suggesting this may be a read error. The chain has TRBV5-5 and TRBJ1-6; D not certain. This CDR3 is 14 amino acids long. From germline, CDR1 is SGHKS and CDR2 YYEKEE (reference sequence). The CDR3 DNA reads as TGTGCCAGCAGCTTGGACAGCTCAAATTCACCCCTCAACTTT. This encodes CASSLDSSNSPLNF.

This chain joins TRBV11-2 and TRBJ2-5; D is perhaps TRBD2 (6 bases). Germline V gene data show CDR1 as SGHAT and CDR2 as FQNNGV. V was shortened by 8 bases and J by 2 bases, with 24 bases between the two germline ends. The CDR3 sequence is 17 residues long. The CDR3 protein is CASQGPTALRGQETQYF. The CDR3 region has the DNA TGTGCCAGCCAAGGGCCTACCGCCCTTCGGGGGCAAGAGACCCAGTACTTC.

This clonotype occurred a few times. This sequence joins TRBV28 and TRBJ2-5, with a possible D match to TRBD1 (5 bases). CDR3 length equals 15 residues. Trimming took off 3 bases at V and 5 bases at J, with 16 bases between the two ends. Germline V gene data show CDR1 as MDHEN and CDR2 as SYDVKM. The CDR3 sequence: CASSFRLHGHETQYF. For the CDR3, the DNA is TGTGCCAGCAGTTTCCGTCTCCACGGACACGAGACCCAGTACTTC.

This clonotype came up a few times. CDR3 sequence: CASSYGTGAGNTIYF. DNA of the CDR3: TGTGCCAGCAGTTACGGGACAGGGGCTGGAAACACCATATATTTT. V is TRBV6-5 and J is TRBJ1-3; 10 bases line up with TRBD1. The CDR3 covers 15 residues. V shed 2 bases and J 2 bases; nucleotides not matched to a gene: 0. CDR1 and CDR2 (germline): MNHEY, SVGAGI.